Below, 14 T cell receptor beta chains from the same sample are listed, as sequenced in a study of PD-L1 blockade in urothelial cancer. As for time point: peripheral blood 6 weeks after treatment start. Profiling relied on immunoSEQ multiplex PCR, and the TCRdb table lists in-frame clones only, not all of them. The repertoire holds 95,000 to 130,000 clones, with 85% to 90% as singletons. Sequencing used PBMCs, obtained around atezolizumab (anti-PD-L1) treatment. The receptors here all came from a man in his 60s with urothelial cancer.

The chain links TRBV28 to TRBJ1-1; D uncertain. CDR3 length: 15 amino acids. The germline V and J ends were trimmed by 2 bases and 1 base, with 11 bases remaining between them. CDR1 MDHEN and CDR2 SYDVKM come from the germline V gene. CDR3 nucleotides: TGTGCCAGCAGTTTAGCAGATCCCAGGAACACTGAAGCTTTCTTT. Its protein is CASSLADPRNTEAFF.

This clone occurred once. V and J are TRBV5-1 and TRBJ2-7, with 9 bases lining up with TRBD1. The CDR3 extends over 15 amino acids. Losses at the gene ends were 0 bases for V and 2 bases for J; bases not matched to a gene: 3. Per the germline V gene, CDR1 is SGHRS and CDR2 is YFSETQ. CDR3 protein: CASSLGQGGTYEQYF. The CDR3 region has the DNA TGCGCCAGCAGCTTGGGACAGGGGGGAACCTACGAGCAGTACTTC.

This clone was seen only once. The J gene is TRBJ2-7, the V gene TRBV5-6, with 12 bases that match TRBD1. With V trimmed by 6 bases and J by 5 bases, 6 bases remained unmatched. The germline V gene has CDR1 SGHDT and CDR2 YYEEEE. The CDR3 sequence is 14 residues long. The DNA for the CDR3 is TGTGCCAGCATCGCCGGGACAGGGGGCAACGAGCAGTACTTC. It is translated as CASIAGTGGNEQYF.

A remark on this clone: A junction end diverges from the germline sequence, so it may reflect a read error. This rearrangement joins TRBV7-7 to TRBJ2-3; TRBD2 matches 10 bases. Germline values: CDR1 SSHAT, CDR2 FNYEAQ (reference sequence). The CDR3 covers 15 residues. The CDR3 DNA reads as TGTGCTAGCAGCTTAGCGGGAGGAGGAGAAGATACGCAGTATTTT. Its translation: CASSLAGGGEDTQYF.

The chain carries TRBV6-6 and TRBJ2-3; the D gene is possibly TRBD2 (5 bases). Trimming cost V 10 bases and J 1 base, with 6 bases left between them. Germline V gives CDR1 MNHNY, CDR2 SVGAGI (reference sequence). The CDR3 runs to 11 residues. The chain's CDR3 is CAMGGTDTQYF. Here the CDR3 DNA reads TGTGCCATGGGAGGCACAGATACGCAGTATTTT.

The CDR3 sequence: CASSLFGTGELFF. CDR3 nucleotides: TGTGCCAGCAGTTTATTCGGCACCGGGGAGCTGTTTTTT. The chain couples TRBV28 to TRBJ2-2; D remains ambiguous. There are 13 residues in the CDR3. Trimming shortened V by 1 base and J by 4 bases, and 4 bases separated the two germline ends. CDR1 is MDHEN and CDR2 is SYDVKM in the germline V gene.

CDR3 sequence (DNA): TGTGCCAGCCAGACTCGAGGGGGCATAAACACCATATATTTT. Translated, it gives CASQTRGGINTIYF. The chain links TRBV6-1 to TRBJ1-3, with 7 nucleotides matching TRBD1. This CDR3 is 14 amino acids long. Germline CDR1 reads MNHNS; CDR2 reads SASEGT. V lost 8 bases and J lost 6; bases outside the gene matches: 10.

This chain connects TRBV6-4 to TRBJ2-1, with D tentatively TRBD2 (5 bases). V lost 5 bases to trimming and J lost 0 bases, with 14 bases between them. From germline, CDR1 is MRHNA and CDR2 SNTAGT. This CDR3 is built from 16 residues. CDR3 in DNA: TGTGCCAGCAGTCCATCGGGAATAATCTCCTACAATGAGCAGTTCTTC. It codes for CASSPSGIISYNEQFF.

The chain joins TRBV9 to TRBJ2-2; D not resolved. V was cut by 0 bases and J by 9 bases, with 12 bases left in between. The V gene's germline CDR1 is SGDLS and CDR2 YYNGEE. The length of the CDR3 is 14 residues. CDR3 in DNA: TGTGCCAGCAGCGTAGGACTGTCCGGCCGGGAGCTGTTTTTT. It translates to CASSVGLSGRELFF.

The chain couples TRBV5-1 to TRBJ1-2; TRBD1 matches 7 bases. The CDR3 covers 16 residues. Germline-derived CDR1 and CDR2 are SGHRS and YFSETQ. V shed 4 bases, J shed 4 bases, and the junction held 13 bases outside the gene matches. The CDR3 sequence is CASSLSGTVGSYGYTF. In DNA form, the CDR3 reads TGCGCCAGCAGCCTTTCCGGGACAGTAGGGAGCTATGGCTACACCTTC.

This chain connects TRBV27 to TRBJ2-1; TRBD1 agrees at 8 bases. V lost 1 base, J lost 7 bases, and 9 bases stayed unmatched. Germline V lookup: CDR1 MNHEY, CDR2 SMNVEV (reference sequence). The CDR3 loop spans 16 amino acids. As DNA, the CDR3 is TGTGCCAGCAGTTTATTCAGACAGGGGATTTTGAATGAGCAGTTCTTC. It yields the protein CASSLFRQGILNEQFF.

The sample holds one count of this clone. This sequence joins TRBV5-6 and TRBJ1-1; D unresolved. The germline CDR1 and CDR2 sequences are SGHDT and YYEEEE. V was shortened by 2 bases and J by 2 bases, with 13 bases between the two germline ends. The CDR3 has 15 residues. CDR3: CASSLGRPLNTEAFF. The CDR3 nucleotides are TGTGCCAGCAGCTTAGGTAGGCCACTAAACACTGAAGCTTTCTTT.

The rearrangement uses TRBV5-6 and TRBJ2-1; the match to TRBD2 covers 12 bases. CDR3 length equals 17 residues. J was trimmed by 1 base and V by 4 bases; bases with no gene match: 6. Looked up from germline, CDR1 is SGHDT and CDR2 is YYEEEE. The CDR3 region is CASSPGTSGPSYNEQFF. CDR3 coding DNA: TGTGCCAGCAGCCCCGGGACTAGCGGGCCGTCCTACAATGAGCAGTTCTTC.

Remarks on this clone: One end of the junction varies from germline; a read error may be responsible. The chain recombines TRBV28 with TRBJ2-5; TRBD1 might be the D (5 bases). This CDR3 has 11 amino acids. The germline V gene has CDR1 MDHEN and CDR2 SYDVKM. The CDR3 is CASSRVGPRHF. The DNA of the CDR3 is TGTGCCAGCAGCAGGGTGGGCCCACGGCACTTC.